These 5 T cell receptor beta chains came from one sample sequenced in a study of T cell responses to AZD1222 COVID-19 vaccine. Libraries were prepared by immunoSEQ multiplex PCR; TCRdb keeps only in-frame clonotypes and omits some of them. The data contain around 73,000 clones, 85% to 90% of them singletons. The source was peripheral blood, collected 28 days after the second AZD1222 dose. The source is an adult who received the AZD1222 COVID-19 vaccine.

V usage is TRBV6-5 and J usage is TRBJ2-3, with a tentative D call TRBD1 (5 bases). V shed 0 bases and J shed 7 bases, with 17 bases lying between them. The CDR3 is 16 residues long. The germline V gene has CDR1 MNHEY and CDR2 SVGAGI. The CDR3 DNA follows: TGTGCCAGCAGTTACTCGATCGGGCCAGGGATAAATACGCAGTATTTT. Residues: CASSYSIGPGINTQYF.

The chain is built from TRBV9 and TRBJ2-1; tentatively, D is TRBD1 or TRBD2 (6 bases each). V lost 2 bases and J 5 bases, leaving 14 bases between the germline ends. The CDR3 has 15 amino acids. Germline CDR1 and CDR2: SGDLS and YYNGEE. As DNA, the CDR3 is TGTGCCAGCAGCGTGGGGGGCCTTGGGGACAATGAGCAGTTCTTC. Protein product: CASSVGGLGDNEQFF.

J is TRBJ2-1 and V is TRBV7-3; the D is unclear. The CDR3 extends over 16 amino acids. Trimming removed 4 bases at V and 1 base at J, with 14 bases between. Germline V CDR1 and CDR2: SGHTA, FQGTGA. Written as DNA, the CDR3 is TGTGCCAGCAGCTATGATGGCGGTAGGTCCTACAATGAGCAGTTCTTC. Protein sequence: CASSYDGGRSYNEQFF.

The chain joins TRBV12-3 or TRBV12-4 to TRBJ1-2; TRBD1 matches 7 bases. The CDR3 extends over 13 amino acids. V trimming: 7 bases; J trimming: 4 bases; junction bases outside the gene matches: 6. CDR3 DNA sequence: TGTGCCAGCAAACGACAGGGAGCCTATGGCTACACCTTC. It specifies CASKRQGAYGYTF.

The sample holds one count of this clone. The J gene is TRBJ2-1, the V gene TRBV4-3, with D possibly matching TRBD1 (6 bases). The germline V and J ends were trimmed by 0 bases and 7 bases, with 10 bases remaining between them. The germline gives CDR1 LGHNA, CDR2 YSLEER. This CDR3 is 14 amino acids long. CDR3 sequence (DNA): TGCGCCAGCAGCCAAGATCCGGACAGAAATGAGCAGTTCTTC. Protein sequence: CASSQDPDRNEQFF.